The 4 T cell receptor beta chains below were found in one sample sequenced in a study of identical twins. TCRdb reanalysed the 5' RACE reads using MiXCR and keeps one entry per CDR3 protein. The sample has 540,000 or so distinct CDR3 sequences, 20% to 25% seen once. These data also featured in a second study, about yellow fever vaccine responses in identical twins.

The specimen was CD4+ T cells sorted from blood. These receptor sequences come from a woman aged 18-29 years in good health.

J is TRBJ2-7 and V is TRBV24-1; no definite D call. V lost 0 bases and J 1 base, leaving 12 bases between the germline ends. This CDR3 region has 16 residues. Germline values: CDR1 KGHDR, CDR2 SFDVKD. The CDR3 coding sequence is TGTGCCACCAGTGATTTGGGCAGGCGGCCATCCTACGAGCAGTACGTC. The encoded protein is CATSDLGRRPSYEQYV.

This sequence joins TRBV12-3 or TRBV12-4 and TRBJ2-1, with D perhaps matching TRBD2 (6 bases). Trimming cost V 3 bases and J 7 bases, with 16 bases left between them. This CDR3 is 15 amino acids long. This CDR3 is CASSFVAEKKNEQFF. The CDR3 region has the DNA TGTGCCAGCAGTTTTGTAGCGGAAAAAAAAAATGAGCAGTTCTTC.

This clonotype was counted between two and nine times. The conserved phenylalanine or tryptophan is not found at the CDR3 terminus, so this likely reflects a read error. The DNA is omitted, as the CDR3 cannot be located on it reliably, and the CDR3 follows TCRdb's listing. The rearrangement links TRBV9 to TRBJ2-1; TRBD1 is the table's D call, not checked against the DNA. The CDR3 region is 9 residues in length, termini included. Germline lookup yields CDR1 SGDLS and CDR2 YYNGEE. CDR3 sequence: CASSVGGRM.

The chain carries TRBV5-6 and TRBJ2-4, with a tentative D call TRBD1 (6 bases). The CDR3 has 15 amino acids. The V end was cut by 4 bases, the J end by 1 base, with 12 bases between. Per germline, CDR1 SGHDT and CDR2 YYEEEE. The CDR3 nucleotides are TGTGCCAGCAGCGGGGACAAGCAGGCCAAAAACATTCAGTACTTC. Translated: CASSGDKQAKNIQYF.